The 20 T cell receptor beta chains below were found in one sample sequenced in a study of blood T cell repertoires in COVID-19. TCRdb's table, derived via immunoSEQ multiplex PCR, lists solely in-frame clones and lacks some. Among about 360,000 clones listed, around 87% were seen once. What was sequenced was PBMCs or T cells enriched from blood (not recorded which). These receptors were obtained from a man aged 30-40 years who had recovered from COVID-19.

J is TRBJ1-1 and V is TRBV21-1; the table calls TRBD1, which could not be checked here. TRBV21-1 is a listed pseudogene. This CDR3 has 12 amino acids. DNA of the CDR3: TGTGCCAGCAGCAAAGAGGGGGCCGGGGCTTTCTTT. The encoded protein is CASSKEGAGAFF.

CDR3 DNA: TGTGCCAGCAGCATTACCGGGACAGGGACCTCCTACGAGCAGTACTTC. This codes for CASSITGTGTSYEQYF. The V gene is TRBV7-9, the J gene TRBJ2-7, with 9 positions matching TRBD1. Germline CDR1 and CDR2: SEHNR and FQNEAQ (reference sequence). V was clipped by 5 bases and J by 0 bases; unmatched bases: 8. The CDR3 length is 16 residues.

CDR3 DNA: TGTGCCAGCAGAGCGAACAGGGAGTCAGGTTACGAGCAGTACTTC. It yields the protein CASRANRESGYEQYF. The chain employs TRBV6-5 and TRBJ2-7, with a possible D match to TRBD1 (6 bases). The CDR3 is made up of 15 amino acids. Trimming cost V 6 bases and J 4 bases, with 19 bases left between them. Germline V CDR1 and CDR2: MNHEY, SVGAGI.

This sequence joins TRBV7-2 and TRBJ2-7; 7 nucleotides align to TRBD1. CDR3 length: 17 residues. J lost 2 bases, V lost 1 base, and 11 bases had no gene match. Germline CDR1 SGHTA, CDR2 FQGNSA. The CDR3 loop reads CASSLGGNGQVPYEQYF. CDR3 sequence (DNA): TGTGCCAGCAGCTTAGGGGGGAATGGACAGGTTCCCTACGAGCAGTACTTC.

The chain carries TRBV5-1 and TRBJ2-2, with 8 nucleotides matching TRBD1. Germline V gives CDR1 SGHRS, CDR2 YFSETQ. With V trimmed by 4 bases and J by 1 base, 6 bases remained unmatched. This CDR3 is 16 amino acids long. CDR3: CASSRIGTGNTGELFF. CDR3 nucleotides: TGCGCCAGCAGCCGTATCGGGACAGGGAACACCGGGGAGCTGTTTTTT.

The V call is TRBV13, the J call TRBJ2-7, with 8 bases lining up with TRBD1. CDR1 and CDR2 from the germline V gene are PRHDT and FYEKMQ (reference sequence). This CDR3 has 14 residues. After removal of 0 bases from V and 2 bases from J, the junction contained 0 bases not matched to a gene. Here the CDR3 DNA reads TGTGCCAGCAGCTTAGGACAGGGGGCCTACGAGCAGTACTTC. Protein: CASSLGQGAYEQYF.

The V call is TRBV7-9, the J call TRBJ2-2; 8 nucleotides agree with TRBD1. Germline CDR1 SEHNR, CDR2 FQNEAQ (reference sequence). The CDR3 has 16 amino acids. V lost 6 bases, J lost 2 bases, and 8 bases stayed unmatched. The CDR3 region is CASRPSGQGNTGELFF. CDR3 nucleotides: TGTGCCAGCAGACCAAGCGGACAGGGAAACACCGGGGAGCTGTTTTTT.

The chain has TRBV18 and TRBJ2-2; D possibly corresponds to TRBD1 (6 bases). The germline gives CDR1 KGHSH, CDR2 LQKENI. V was shortened by 2 bases and J by 4 bases, with 14 bases between the two germline ends. This CDR3 spans 16 amino acids. The CDR3 DNA follows: TGTGCCAGCTCACCAGGCGGCCCAGGGGTCACCGGGGAGCTGTTTTTT. Translating it yields CASSPGGPGVTGELFF.

Of note for this clone: The sample has other DNA sequences that encode this CDR3 too. The rearrangement joins TRBV7-9 to TRBJ1-5; 7 bases are shared with TRBD1. Germline CDR1 SEHNR, CDR2 FQNEAQ (reference sequence). Losses at the gene ends were 4 bases for V and 5 bases for J; bases not matched to a gene: 2. The CDR3 is 13 amino acids. CDR3 sequence: CASSSQGDQPQHF. The CDR3, as DNA: TGTGCCAGCAGCTCCCAGGGGGATCAGCCCCAGCATTTT.

This clone showed up many times. This chain uses TRBV9 with TRBJ1-6; 7 nucleotides align to TRBD1. There are 14 residues in the CDR3. V lost 2 bases and J lost 5; bases outside the gene matches: 1. CDR1 and CDR2 from the germline V gene are SGDLS and YYNGEE. The DNA of the CDR3 is TGTGCCAGCAGCGTCGGGACAGATAATTCACCCCTCCACTTT. Translating it yields CASSVGTDNSPLHF.

This clone was found once. This sequence joins TRBV19 and TRBJ1-1; 9 bases fit TRBD1. V trimming: 5 bases; J trimming: 2 bases; junction bases outside the gene matches: 6. The length of the CDR3 is 15 residues. Germline CDR1 and CDR2: LNHDA and SQIVND (reference sequence). The CDR3 reads CASSWGDRANTEAFF. In DNA form, the CDR3 reads TGTGCCAGTAGTTGGGGGGACAGGGCCAACACTGAAGCTTTCTTT.

The rearrangement links TRBV27 to TRBJ1-3; TRBD1 aligns across 10 bases. The germline gives CDR1 MNHEY, CDR2 SMNVEV (reference sequence). The junction had 8 bases not matched to a gene; V was cut back by 5 bases and J by 4 bases. There are 16 residues in the CDR3. CDR3 bases: TGTGCCAGCAGTCCATCCGGGACAGGGGCCGGAAACACCATATATTTT. Residues: CASSPSGTGAGNTIYF.

The chain employs TRBV30 and TRBJ1-2; 7 bases map to TRBD1. Germline V gene data show CDR1 as GTSNPN and CDR2 as SVGIG (reference sequence). This CDR3 contains 14 residues. Unmatched junction bases numbered 9, after V lost 3 bases and J lost 5 bases. The CDR3 region has the DNA TGTGCCTGGAGGGAGCCGGGACAGAGTTATGGCTACACCTTC. Residues: CAWREPGQSYGYTF.

J is TRBJ1-6 and V is TRBV30; 10 nucleotides align to TRBD1. Germline CDR1 and CDR2: GTSNPN and SVGIG (reference sequence). The junction had 12 bases not matched to a gene; V was cut back by 4 bases and J by 9 bases. The CDR3 covers 16 residues. In DNA, the CDR3 is TGTGCCTGGATGTTCTCGCTGGGACAGGGGCCTTCACCCCTCCACTTT. It is translated as CAWMFSLGQGPSPLHF. Full variable domain (remainder filled in from reference TRBV30 and TRBJ1-6): SQTIHQWPATLVQPVGSPLSLECTVEGTSNPNLYWYRQAAGRGLQLLFYSVGIGQISSEVPQNLSASRPQDRQFILSSKKLLLSDSGFYLCAWMFSLGQGPSPLHFGNGTRLTVT.

The V call is TRBV19, the J call TRBJ2-4, with 8 bases aligning to TRBD1. The CDR3 has 16 residues. Germline V CDR1 and CDR2: LNHDA, SQIVND (reference sequence). J gave up 2 bases and V 5 bases, and 8 bases lay outside the gene matches. This chain's CDR3 is CASSPGQGGPKNIQYF. CDR3 coding DNA: TGTGCCAGTAGTCCCGGACAGGGCGGCCCCAAAAACATTCAGTACTTC.

The gene calls are TRBV6-5 and TRBJ1-3; 8 bases agree with TRBD1. With V trimmed by 6 bases and J by 4 bases, 8 bases remained unmatched. CDR1 and CDR2 from the germline V gene are MNHEY and SVGAGI. The length of the CDR3 is 15 residues. The CDR3 loop reads CASREDRVGGNTIYF. The CDR3 nucleotides read TGTGCCAGCAGAGAGGACAGGGTTGGGGGAAACACCATATATTTT.

This chain joins TRBV7-2 and TRBJ1-1; D is perhaps TRBD1 (6 bases). Trimming pared 2 bases from V and 4 bases from J, leaving 11 bases between. The germline V gene has CDR1 SGHTA and CDR2 FQGNSA. The CDR3 runs to 14 residues. The CDR3 protein is CASSLPGHLTEAFF. The CDR3 nucleotides are TGTGCCAGCAGCTTACCGGGACACCTCACTGAAGCTTTCTTT.

The chain's CDR3 is CASSGMEGYNEQFF. The CDR3 bases are TGTGCCAGCAGCGGGATGGAGGGGTACAATGAGCAGTTCTTC. This rearrangement joins TRBV9 to TRBJ2-1; TRBD2 might be the D (6 bases). Trimming pared 3 bases from V and 4 bases from J, leaving 11 bases between. The CDR3 is made up of 14 amino acids. Germline loops: CDR1 SGDLS, CDR2 YYNGEE.

The chain is built from TRBV5-1 and TRBJ2-5, with TRBD2 identical over 14 bases. CDR3 length: 17 residues. Germline V gene lookup returns CDR1 SGHRS and CDR2 YFSETQ. The ends lost 0 bases at V and 5 bases at J; junction bases unmatched: 6. The CDR3 DNA follows: TGCGCCAGCAGCTTGGCCGGGACTAGCGGGGGCGGGGAGACCCAGTACTTC. Protein sequence: CASSLAGTSGGGETQYF.

The V gene is TRBV11-3, the J gene TRBJ1-2, with D perhaps matching TRBD1 (5 bases). There are 14 residues in the CDR3. Germline V gene lookup returns CDR1 SGHNT and CDR2 YENEEA. V shed 6 bases and J shed 6 bases, with 17 bases lying between them. The CDR3 here is CASRPRMGQDGYTF. CDR3 sequence (DNA): TGTGCCAGCAGGCCGAGGATGGGGCAGGATGGCTACACCTTC.